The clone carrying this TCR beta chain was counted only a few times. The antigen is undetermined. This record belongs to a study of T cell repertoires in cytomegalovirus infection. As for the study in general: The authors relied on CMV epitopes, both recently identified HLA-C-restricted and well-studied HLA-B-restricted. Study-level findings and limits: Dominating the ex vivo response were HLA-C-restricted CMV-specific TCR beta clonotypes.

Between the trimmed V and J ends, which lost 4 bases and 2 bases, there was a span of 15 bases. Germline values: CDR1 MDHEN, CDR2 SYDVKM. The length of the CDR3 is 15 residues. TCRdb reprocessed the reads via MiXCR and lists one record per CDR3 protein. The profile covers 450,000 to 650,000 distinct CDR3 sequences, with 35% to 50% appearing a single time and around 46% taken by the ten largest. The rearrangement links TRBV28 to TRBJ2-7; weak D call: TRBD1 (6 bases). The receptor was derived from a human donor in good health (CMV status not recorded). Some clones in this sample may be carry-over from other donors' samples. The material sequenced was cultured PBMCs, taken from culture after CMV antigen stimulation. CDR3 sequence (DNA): TGTGCCAGCAGTTCCCGCGACAGGACTCCCTACGAGCAGTACTTC. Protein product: CASSSRDRTPYEQYF.